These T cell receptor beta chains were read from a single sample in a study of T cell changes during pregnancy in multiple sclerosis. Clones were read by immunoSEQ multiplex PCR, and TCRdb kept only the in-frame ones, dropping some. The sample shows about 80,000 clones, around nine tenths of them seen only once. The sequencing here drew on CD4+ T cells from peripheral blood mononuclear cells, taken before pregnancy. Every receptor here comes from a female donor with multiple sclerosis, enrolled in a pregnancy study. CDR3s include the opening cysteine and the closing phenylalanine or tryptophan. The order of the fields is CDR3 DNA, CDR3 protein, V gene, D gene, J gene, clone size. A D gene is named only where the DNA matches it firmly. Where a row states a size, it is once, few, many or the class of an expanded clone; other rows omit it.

TGTGCCAGCAGTTACTCCGGGGCAGGGGGTAACTATGGCTACACCTTC,CASSYSGAGGNYGYTF,TRBV6-5,TRBD1,TRBJ1-2,.
TGTGCCAGCAGTGAAGTCGGGTTTCAGACCCAGTACTTC,CASSEVGFQTQYF,TRBV6-1,.,TRBJ2-5,.
TGTGCCAGCAGCTTGGGACAGTATAATGAAAAACTGTTTTTT,CASSLGQYNEKLFF,TRBV7-9,TRBD1,TRBJ1-4,.
TGTGCCAGCTCACCCTTGACTAGCGGGACAAAGAATGAGCAGTTCTTC,CASSPLTSGTKNEQFF,TRBV18,TRBD2,TRBJ2-1,.
TGTGCCAGCACCCTCAGCGGACTCTCAGGACAAGAGACCCAGTACTTC,CASTLSGLSGQETQYF,TRBV9,.,TRBJ2-5,.
TGTGCCAGCAGTGTTGCTTTACGGACTGAAGCTTTCTTT,CASSVALRTEAFF,TRBV2,.,TRBJ1-1,.
TGTGCCAGCAGCTTAGTTAGCGGGAGACATTGGGAGCTGTTTTTT,CASSLVSGRHWELFF,TRBV7-8,TRBD2,TRBJ2-2,once
TGTGCCAGCAGCTTAGCGGCGGTTCCCTACAATGAGCAGTTCTTC,CASSLAAVPYNEQFF,TRBV7-2,.,TRBJ2-1,.
TGTGCCAGCAGCTTAAAGACAGGCCCGAACACCGGGGAGCTGTTTTTT,CASSLKTGPNTGELFF,TRBV7-2,.,TRBJ2-2,.
TGTGCCAGTAACTCGGGTAATTATGGCTACACCTTC,CASNSGNYGYTF,TRBV2,.,TRBJ1-2,once
TGTGCCAGCAGCGTAGTTCGGGTGGGGGCGAACACTGAAGCTTTCTTT,CASSVVRVGANTEAFF,TRBV9,.,TRBJ1-1,.
TGTGCCAGCAGTGTTAACCAGGACACTGAAGCTTTCTTT,CASSVNQDTEAFF,TRBV2,.,TRBJ1-1,.
TGTGCCAGCAGTTGGGACAGAGCCAACTATGGCTACACCTTC,CASSWDRANYGYTF,TRBV27,TRBD1,TRBJ1-2,.
TGTGCCAGTAGTACGGGGACTTCACCCGATACGCAGTATTTT,CASSTGTSPDTQYF,TRBV19,.,TRBJ2-3,.
TGCGCCAGCAGCTTGGGGAGGTACGCTGAAGCTTTCTTT,CASSLGRYAEAFF,TRBV5-1,.,TRBJ1-1,.
TGCGCCAGCAGCTCCTACCGGGACACACTAGGCGGGGAGCTGTTTTTT,CASSSYRDTLGGELFF,TRBV5-1,.,TRBJ2-2,once
TGCGCCAGCAGCCAAGTTACAGGGATTATGGACACTGAAGCTTTCTTT,CASSQVTGIMDTEAFF,TRBV4-1,.,TRBJ1-1,.
TGTGCCTGGAGTCCTGAGGTCCTCTCTGGAAACACCATATATTTT,CAWSPEVLSGNTIYF,TRBV30,.,TRBJ1-3,once
TGTGCCACCAGCAGAGATAGGCGGGCAAAAGAGACCCAGTACTTC,CATSRDRRAKETQYF,TRBV15,.,TRBJ2-5,.
TGTGCCAGCTCACCAGGGGCAAACTATGGCTACACCTTC,CASSPGANYGYTF,TRBV18,.,TRBJ1-2,.
TGTGCCAGCAGCGTAGCGCCCGGACTAGCGGGAGGCGAGCAGTACTTC,CASSVAPGLAGGEQYF,TRBV9,TRBD2,TRBJ2-7,.
TGTGCCAGCAGTACAGGGCTGATGCCCCAGCATTTT,CASSTGLMPQHF,TRBV21-1,.,TRBJ1-5,.